A single sample gave rise to the 22 T cell receptor beta chains below, sequenced in a study of blood T cell repertoires in COVID-19. Assay: immunoSEQ multiplex PCR; the TCRdb copy retains only in-frame clones and omits some. The table records fewer than 700,000 clones, about 89% of them present only once. Sequencing was carried out using peripheral blood. The source is a woman aged 45 to 65 with COVID-19, enrolled during active disease.

The V gene is TRBV7-2, the J gene TRBJ2-1; 9 bases align to TRBD2. Per the germline V gene, CDR1 is SGHTA and CDR2 is FQGNSA. This CDR3 has 15 amino acids. J was trimmed by 8 bases and V by 1 base; bases with no gene match: 6. CDR3 in amino acids: CASSLVGGGAYEQFF. CDR3 in DNA: TGTGCCAGCAGCTTAGTCGGCGGGGGGGCTTATGAGCAGTTCTTC.

This chain's CDR3 is CAWSGGPGDYGYTF. The CDR3 nucleotides read TGTGCCTGGAGTGGGGGGCCCGGAGACTATGGCTACACCTTC. The rearrangement uses TRBV30 and TRBJ1-2; possibly TRBD1 for D (6 bases). The CDR3 loop spans 14 amino acids. CDR1 is GTSNPN, CDR2 SVGIG, per germline (reference sequence). V was clipped by 1 base and J by 3 bases, with 12 bases between them.

Comments on this clone: The junction and the germline gene differ at one end; a read error may be behind it. This sequence joins TRBV23-1 and TRBJ1-1; no definite D call. TRBV23-1 is assigned to the ORF class and has an uncertain function. The CDR3 extends over 8 amino acids. CDR3 coding DNA: TGCGCCAGCAGTAAGACTGACTTT. As protein: CASSKTDF.

V usage is TRBV9 and J usage is TRBJ2-3; 9 nucleotides line up with TRBD2. V dropped 0 bases and J dropped 3; count of bases not matched to a gene: 5. Per germline, CDR1 SGDLS and CDR2 YYNGEE. The CDR3 has 16 residues. The CDR3 region has the DNA TGTGCCAGCAGCGTAGTCAGCGGGGGGAGAACAGATACGCAGTATTTT. It is translated as CASSVVSGGRTDTQYF.

V is TRBV9 and J is TRBJ2-3; tentatively, D is TRBD1 (5 bases). This CDR3 is built from 15 residues. The V gene's germline CDR1 is SGDLS and CDR2 YYNGEE. The V end was cut by 3 bases, the J end by 0 bases, with 11 bases between. Here the CDR3 DNA reads TGTGCCAGCAGCGCGTACAGGTCTAGCACAGATACGCAGTATTTT. Protein: CASSAYRSSTDTQYF.

The rearrangement joins TRBV30 to TRBJ1-1, with a possible D match to TRBD1 (5 bases). This CDR3 comprises 12 residues. Germline values: CDR1 GTSNPN, CDR2 SVGIG (reference sequence). Trimming pared 3 bases from V and 4 bases from J, leaving 9 bases between. The CDR3 is CAWRGPGTEAFF. The CDR3 nucleotides read TGTGCCTGGAGGGGGCCTGGCACTGAAGCTTTCTTT. Together with reference TRBV30 and TRBJ1-1, the CDR3 gives the full variable domain: SQTIHQWPATLVQPVGSPLSLECTVEGTSNPNLYWYRQAAGRGLQLLFYSVGIGQISSEVPQNLSASRPQDRQFILSSKKLLLSDSGFYLCAWRGPGTEAFFGQGTRLTVV.

V gene TRBV5-1 combines with J gene TRBJ1-4, with D unclear. The CDR3 covers 18 residues. Germline V gene sequence: CDR1 SGHRS, CDR2 YFSETQ. V was cut by 0 bases and J by 7 bases, with 22 bases left in between. The CDR3 coding sequence is TGCGCCAGCAGCTTGGAAGGACGGCCGCTAGGAGCGGGTGAAAAACTGTTTTTT. It specifies CASSLEGRPLGAGEKLFF.

The genes are TRBV5-6 and TRBJ2-3, with a weak D call TRBD2 (6 bases). V shed 4 bases and J shed 4 bases, with 10 bases lying between them. This CDR3 has 13 amino acids. Germline V gives CDR1 SGHDT, CDR2 YYEEEE. Here the CDR3 reads CASSMASADTQYF. The CDR3 nucleotides are TGTGCCAGCAGCATGGCTAGCGCAGATACGCAGTATTTT.

J is TRBJ2-1 and V is TRBV7-9, with TRBD1 identical over 12 bases. The ends lost 0 bases at V and 6 bases at J; junction bases unmatched: 12. This CDR3 has 19 amino acids. Looked up from germline, CDR1 is SEHNR and CDR2 is FQNEAQ (reference sequence). CDR3 in amino acids: CASSLALFGTGGPGNEQFF. In DNA, the CDR3 is TGTGCCAGCAGCTTAGCGCTCTTCGGGACAGGGGGCCCCGGCAATGAGCAGTTCTTC.

The chain employs TRBV5-1 and TRBJ1-6, with TRBD1 identical over 7 bases. Germline assignment: CDR1 SGHRS and CDR2 YFSETQ. This CDR3 spans 15 amino acids. The junction had 9 bases not matched to a gene; V was cut back by 5 bases and J by 7 bases. The CDR3 nucleotides are TGCGCCAGCAGTTTGCCGGGACAGCCCAATTCACCCCTCCACTTT. It translates to CASSLPGQPNSPLHF.

This chain connects TRBV28 to TRBJ1-5; 8 bases match TRBD1. This CDR3 is 14 amino acids long. The germline V gene encodes CDR1 MDHEN and CDR2 SYDVKM. Germline trimming cut 11 bases from V and 0 bases from J; bases unmatched to any gene: 6. In nucleotides, the CDR3 is TGTGCCTCAAGACAGGGGAATAGCAATCAGCCCCAGCATTTT. Its translation is CASRQGNSNQPQHF.

This chain links TRBV15 with TRBJ1-4; D gene ambiguous. Germline lookup yields CDR1 LNHNV and CDR2 YYDKDF (reference sequence). Deletions cut 1 base from V and 0 bases from J, with 6 bases between. This CDR3 region has 15 residues. The CDR3 loop is CATSRGSATNEKLFF. CDR3 coding DNA: TGTGCCACCAGCAGAGGCAGCGCAACTAATGAAAAACTGTTTTTT.

CDR3 DNA: TGTGCCTGGAGTGTACTAAGTTACGAGCAGTACTTC. Residues: CAWSVLSYEQYF. V and J are TRBV30 and TRBJ2-7, with D unclear. Trimming shortened V by 0 bases and J by 4 bases, and 7 bases separated the two germline ends. Germline CDR1 GTSNPN, CDR2 SVGIG (reference sequence). This CDR3 has 12 residues.

The chain joins TRBV19 to TRBJ1-1; D uncertain. Between the trimmed V and J ends, which lost 4 bases and 5 bases, there was a span of 8 bases. The length of the CDR3 is 12 residues. Germline V CDR1 and CDR2: LNHDA, SQIVND (reference sequence). CDR3 sequence: CASSTPGTEAFF. CDR3 nucleotides: TGTGCCAGTAGTACCCCGGGTACTGAAGCTTTCTTT.

The CDR3: CASSLVGGYEQYF. CDR3 coding DNA: TGTGCCAGCAGCTTGGTCGGGGGGTACGAGCAGTACTTC. J is TRBJ2-7 and V is TRBV7-9, with TRBD2 matching over 7 bases. V dropped 3 bases and J dropped 4; count of bases not matched to a gene: 3. CDR3 length: 13 amino acids. The V gene's germline CDR1 is SEHNR and CDR2 FQNEAQ (reference sequence).

This chain connects TRBV5-1 to TRBJ2-3; tentatively, D is TRBD1 (6 bases). Germline assignment: CDR1 SGHRS and CDR2 YFSETQ. There are 17 residues in the CDR3. Trimming removed 3 bases at V and 4 bases at J, with 21 bases between. CDR3 DNA: TGCGCCAGCAGCTCTACTCAGACAGGTCCTGGGGCAGATACGCAGTATTTT. Protein product: CASSSTQTGPGADTQYF. Full variable domain (outside the CDR3, taken from reference TRBV5-1 and TRBJ2-3): KAGVTQTPRYLIKTRGQQVTLSCSPISGHRSVSWYQQTPGQGLQFLFEYFSETQRNKGNFPGRFSGRQFSNSRSEMNVSTLELGDSALYLCASSSTQTGPGADTQYFGPGTRLTVL.

This chain joins TRBV9 and TRBJ2-1; 8 bases line up with TRBD2. V lost 4 bases and J lost 6; bases outside the gene matches: 12. This CDR3 region has 16 residues. Germline V gene data show CDR1 as SGDLS and CDR2 as YYNGEE. The CDR3 is CASSPISGTSRNEQFF. CDR3 in DNA: TGTGCCAGCAGCCCCATTTCGGGGACTAGTCGCAATGAGCAGTTCTTC.

The V and J genes are TRBV6-5 and TRBJ2-7, with TRBD1 matching 7 bases. The CDR3 extends over 15 amino acids. Germline lookup yields CDR1 MNHEY and CDR2 SVGAGI. J lost 2 bases, V lost 6 bases, and 10 bases had no gene match. The CDR3, as DNA: TGTGCCAGCAGCCTTGTACAGGGGATACCCTACGAGCAGTACTTC. This gives the protein CASSLVQGIPYEQYF.

The genes are TRBV19 and TRBJ2-3; maybe TRBD2 (5 bases). There are 14 residues in the CDR3. V lost 5 bases to trimming and J lost 4 bases, with 13 bases between them. Per the germline V gene, CDR1 is LNHDA and CDR2 is SQIVND (reference sequence). The CDR3, as DNA: TGTGCCAGTAGTGAGGGCCTTGTCTCAGATACGCAGTATTTT. Its translation: CASSEGLVSDTQYF.

The chain links TRBV5-5 to TRBJ2-7; 7 bases match TRBD1. Germline CDR1 is SGHKS and CDR2 is YYEKEE (reference sequence). The CDR3 extends over 16 amino acids. The J segment lost 1 base and the V segment lost 0 bases, leaving 7 bases of the junction unmatched. This chain's CDR3 is CASSLAGTEPSYEQYF. The CDR3, as DNA: TGTGCCAGCAGCTTGGCCGGGACAGAACCTTCCTACGAGCAGTACTTC.

In the case of this clone: The sample holds other DNA sequences that translate to the same CDR3. The chain recombines TRBV11-2 with TRBJ2-3; TRBD2 matches at 14 bases. V trimming: 4 bases; J trimming: 3 bases; junction bases outside the gene matches: 3. The CDR3 spans 16 residues. CDR1 and CDR2 from the germline V gene are SGHAT and FQNNGV. DNA for the CDR3: TGTGCCAGCAGCTCCCGGACTAGCGGGGGGACAGATACGCAGTATTTT. Its protein product is CASSSRTSGGTDTQYF.

The CDR3 sequence: CASSTTPGYEQYF. CDR3 DNA sequence: TGTGCCAGCAGCACTACTCCGGGTTACGAGCAGTACTTC. The rearrangement links TRBV7-3 to TRBJ2-7; D call uncertain. Germline V lookup: CDR1 SGHTA, CDR2 FQGTGA. V lost 5 bases and J lost 4, with 12 bases in between. CDR3 length: 13 residues.